The T cell receptor (beta chain) under discussion was sequenced for a study of T-cell reconstitution after alpha-beta-depleted transplantation in children. During its preparation, the TCRbeta library received unique molecular identifiers. A single record per CDR3 protein comes from TCRdb applying MiXCR to the PCR reads. The sample lists about 310,000 distinct CDR3 sequences, around 25% occurring once. As concerns this clonotype: Its antigen is still unknown.

Findings and limits, study-wide: Alpha-beta T cells present about two months after transplant were reported to originate from several hundred expanded graft clones.

CDR1 SGHRS and CDR2 YFSETQ come from the germline V gene. The CDR3 runs 16 residues. The trim removed 1 base at V and 5 bases at J, leaving 6 bases unmatched. The chain recombines TRBV5-1 with TRBJ2-2, with 9 bases fitting TRBD2. The receptor comes from a male patient between 10 and 17 years old who had a stem cell transplant for acute lymphoblastic leukemia, so the T cells may come from the graft donor. The specimen was PBMCs, mostly from graft donor cells, collected 180 days after TCRalphabeta/CD19-depleted stem cell transplant. This CDR3 reads CASSLISGRGTGELFF. The CDR3 bases are TGCGCCAGCAGCTTGATTAGCGGGAGAGGAACCGGGGAGCTGTTTTTT. The full variable domain, completed using reference TRBV5-1 and TRBJ2-2, is KAGVTQTPRYLIKTRGQQVTLSCSPISGHRSVSWYQQTPGQGLQFLFEYFSETQRNKGNFPGRFSGRQFSNSRSEMNVSTLELGDSALYLCASSLISGRGTGELFFGEGSRLTVL.